A selection of T cell receptor beta chains follows, all from one sample in a study of identical twins. One entry per CDR3 protein, called by TCRdb with MiXCR from the 5' RACE reads. This sample carries approximately 670,000 distinct CDR3 sequences, 5.5% to 6.5% of them seen once, and the ten largest clones take 1.5% to 2%. Input material: naive T cells sorted from blood. The receptor source for this set is a man aged 18 to 30 in good health. Both conserved end residues are part of each CDR3.

j_call: TRBJ2-2; v_call: TRBV4-1; cdr3_aa: CASSQLVGGELFF
j_call: TRBJ2-1; v_call: TRBV3-1; cdr3_aa: CASGSSQGLAQFF
j_call: TRBJ1-3; v_call: TRBV28; cdr3_aa: CASSPPGTQSSGNTIYF
j_call: TRBJ1-2; v_call: TRBV7-2; cdr3_aa: CASSLGGSNYGYTF
j_call: TRBJ1-2; v_call: TRBV12-3/TRBV12-4; cdr3_aa: CASSSVQGAGGYTF
j_call: TRBJ2-2; v_call: TRBV5-1; cdr3_aa: CASSLAGLAGDGELFF
j_call: TRBJ2-1; v_call: TRBV10-3; cdr3_aa: CALSGGDEQFF
j_call: TRBJ2-6; v_call: TRBV24-1; cdr3_aa: CATSDFSSTYSGANVLTF
j_call: TRBJ2-1; v_call: TRBV25-1; cdr3_aa: CASSELTTMGVYNEQFF
j_call: TRBJ2-2; v_call: TRBV24-1; cdr3_aa: CATSDDGRIANTGELFF
j_call: TRBJ2-5; v_call: TRBV13; cdr3_aa: CASSAGTVLETQYF
j_call: TRBJ2-6; v_call: TRBV20-1; cdr3_aa: CSTTSGSSGANVLTF
j_call: TRBJ2-5; v_call: TRBV27; cdr3_aa: CASSFPSGETQYF
j_call: TRBJ1-1; v_call: TRBV10-3; cdr3_aa: CAITLTGVNTEAFF
j_call: TRBJ1-1; v_call: TRBV5-1; cdr3_aa: CASSLGLGGSLNTEAFF
j_call: TRBJ2-4; v_call: TRBV7-8; cdr3_aa: CASSLALGRPRGIQYF
j_call: TRBJ2-5; v_call: TRBV2; cdr3_aa: CASSRQEAETQYF
j_call: TRBJ2-5; v_call: TRBV4-2; cdr3_aa: CASSQDGRETQYF
j_call: TRBJ2-3; v_call: TRBV10-3; cdr3_aa: CAISVTLSQGAPTDTQYF
j_call: TRBJ1-5; v_call: TRBV12-3/TRBV12-4; cdr3_aa: CASRFGQYSNQPQHF
j_call: TRBJ2-5; v_call: TRBV10-2; cdr3_aa: CASSEFTSGMEETQYF
j_call: TRBJ1-5; v_call: TRBV7-2; cdr3_aa: CASSLESGYNQPQHF
j_call: TRBJ2-5; v_call: TRBV9; cdr3_aa: CASSPTPWLAGGHQETQYF
j_call: TRBJ2-7; v_call: TRBV11-2; cdr3_aa: CASSSGAGAGSYEQYF
j_call: TRBJ2-1; v_call: TRBV24-1; cdr3_aa: CATSDPSGPYNEQFF
j_call: TRBJ2-5; v_call: TRBV5-1; cdr3_aa: CASTEEGAIETQYF
j_call: TRBJ2-1; v_call: TRBV6-1; cdr3_aa: CASSLTGLAGNEQFF
j_call: TRBJ2-5; v_call: TRBV12-3/TRBV12-4; cdr3_aa: CASSNFQWAAEETQYF
j_call: TRBJ1-1; v_call: TRBV27; cdr3_aa: CASCPRGEAFF
j_call: TRBJ2-1; v_call: TRBV3-1; cdr3_aa: CASSHLAGVTYNEQFF
j_call: TRBJ1-1; v_call: TRBV5-1; cdr3_aa: CASSPTGPEAFF
j_call: TRBJ2-1; v_call: TRBV7-3; cdr3_aa: CASSLTTVAANNEQFF
j_call: TRBJ1-1; v_call: TRBV5-1; cdr3_aa: CASSLEAARGTEAFF
j_call: TRBJ2-1; v_call: TRBV20-1; cdr3_aa: CSATRHQPAGSYNEQFF
j_call: TRBJ2-2; v_call: TRBV5-1; cdr3_aa: CASSFGTSGTSGTGELFF
j_call: TRBJ2-2; v_call: TRBV12-3/TRBV12-4; cdr3_aa: CASSYTTGENTGELFF